This TCR beta chain was captured in a study of T cell responses to AZD1222 COVID-19 vaccine (dated by TCRdb to about 2021). Background for the entire study: TCR sequencing was performed for more than 230 trial participants, of whom about 200 were given two doses of AZD1222 and approximately 25 were given two doses of MenACWY control vaccine. Trial participants were enrolled into age subgroups of 18-55, 56-69 and 70-plus years, which contained roughly 150, 30 and 60 TCR-sequenced participants, respectively. Overall results and qualifications from the work: Nearly half of unique spike-specific TCRs reportedly recognized epitopes outside regions mutated in the B.1.351 and B.1.1.7 variants. Most participants were white British and females outnumbered males, and the authors suggested that clonal diversity may have been underestimated. Conclusions about previously exposed vaccinees are limited because only five to seven AZD1222 recipients were SARS-CoV-2 seropositive at baseline. The whole spike protein was spanned by vaccine-associated CD4 TCRs, and dominant responses were seen in regions 160-218 and 743-854. In the small 56-69-year group, the increase in depth fell short of significance, most likely because of low power. No day 14 peak-response samples were available, so repertoires were characterized only after the peak T cell response. Spike-specific TCR breadth and depth rose significantly after two AZD1222 doses compared with day 0 and with MenACWY recipients.

The CDR3 regions of human TCRbeta chains were analyzed by immunosequencing. The authors' pipeline ran thus. TCRs in the repertoires were compared against a reference library of SARS-CoV-2-specific TCRs that had been generated with the MIRA antigen-specificity platform. Breadth was defined as the fraction of unique TCRs that were SARS-CoV-2-associated, and depth was defined as the fraction of total T cells that were SARS-CoV-2-associated. Using the MIRA data, each spike-specific TCR was mapped to the spike region that the TCR reacts to and placed in a CD4 or CD8 class. Log10-transformed breadth and depth values were compared by one-way ANOVA with Sidak's multiple comparisons tests. The table comes from immuneACCESS by way of TCRdb, which keeps in-frame sequences with V and J called. Part of the clones is missing from these tables; in studies checked, under half for an unresolved V gene and the rest for unknown reasons. The V and J calls and clone size were taken over from that table, and D and trimming were inferred from the DNA. The sample has 130,000 to 150,000 clones on record, about nine tenths of them singletons. Roughly 2% of the sample rests with the top ten.

Read against the paper, the sample's time point label means: about 28 days (+/-7) after the second vaccine dose. AZD1222 recipients whose second dose came at about 4 weeks and those whose second dose came at about 12 weeks were combined into one group, since spike-specific TCR depth and breadth did not differ between the two schedules. Vaccinee samples came from UK trials COV001 and COV002, including a single-blind randomized controlled phase 2/3 trial of AZD1222 (ChAdOx1 nCoV-19) in healthy adults. For TCRbeta chain sequencing, PBMC samples from trial participants were taken at day 0 and at day 28 after the second dose. The CDR3, from cysteine to phenylalanine, totals 16 residues. The only DNA kept is the CDR3, 48 bases in frame from the first base. V was cut back by 8 bases and J by 6 bases, leaving a gap of 22 bases between them. Based on the germline V gene, the CDR1 and CDR2 sequences are SGHAT and FQNNGV.

Turning to this clone: Its antigen is unknown. No much larger clone exists at a distance of one base, and base qualities are not known.

This TCR came from an adult who received the AZD1222 COVID-19 vaccine. The V gene is TRBV11-2 and the J gene is TRBJ1-4; matching of 5 bases hints at TRBD1 as the D gene. This material consisted of peripheral blood, taken 28 days after the second AZD1222 dose. The CDR3 loop reads CASPTGGGGLDEKLFF. The DNA sequence is TGTGCCAGCCCTACGGGCGGGGGGGGACTAGATGAAAAACTGTTTTTT.